The 26 T cell receptor beta chains presented below share a single source sample, sequenced in a study of Ad26.COV2.S vaccination and SARS-CoV-2 variants. Clones were sequenced by immunoSEQ multiplex PCR, and TCRdb holds only the in-frame ones, with some missing. The sample has about 440,000 clones; 90% are singletons. Specified treatment: 19 received Ad26.COV2.S at low or high dose, single or two shots; a few received placebo; per-sample allocation not given. On day 63 after the first injection, vaccine and placebo recipients gave samples. Sequenced here: peripheral blood, sampled in a trial of Ad26.COV2.S vaccine versus placebo. These receptors all stem from a person aged 18-65 years who received the Ad26.COV2.S COVID-19 vaccine or a placebo.

The genes are TRBV21-1 and TRBJ2-1; the D call TRBD1 from the table was never checked on the DNA. TRBV21-1 is classified as a pseudogene. The CDR3 consists of 16 residues. The CDR3 reads CASSTGTGPDYNEQFF. The CDR3 nucleotides read TGTGCCAGCAGCACAGGGACAGGCCCCGACTACAATGAGCAGTTCTTC.

The rearrangement links TRBV7-2 to TRBJ2-1, with D unresolved. Germline CDR1 SGHTA, CDR2 FQGNSA. The CDR3 extends over 17 amino acids. V was clipped by 1 base and J by 4 bases, with 17 bases between them. The CDR3 reads CASSLGRSAGYYNEQFF. Here the CDR3 DNA reads TGTGCCAGCAGCTTAGGACGGTCGGCAGGATATTACAATGAGCAGTTCTTC.

The gene calls are TRBV19 and TRBJ2-5; D is possibly TRBD2 (6 bases). The CDR3 extends over 13 amino acids. The V gene lost 5 bases and the J gene lost 5 bases, with 12 bases spanning the gap. Germline loops: CDR1 LNHDA, CDR2 SQIVND (reference sequence). For the CDR3, the DNA is TGTGCCAGTAGTGGCAGGGACTTTGAGACCCAGTACTTC. It encodes CASSGRDFETQYF.

This clone was recorded a few times. V usage is TRBV28 and J usage is TRBJ1-2, with no clear D. This CDR3 has 13 residues. V lost 2 bases, J lost 3 bases, and 7 bases lay in between. Germline V gene lookup returns CDR1 MDHEN and CDR2 SYDVKM. For the CDR3, the DNA is TGTGCCAGCAGTTTAGGCTCGGACTATGGCTACACCTTC. This codes for CASSLGSDYGYTF.

The chain carries TRBV15 and TRBJ2-2; D is uncertain. CDR1 is LNHNV, CDR2 YYDKDF, per germline (reference sequence). CDR3 length: 14 residues. Trimming took 0 bases from V and 5 from J, leaving 7 bases between them. DNA of the CDR3: TGTGCCACCAGCAGAGATATAGAAACCGGGGAGCTGTTTTTT. Protein: CATSRDIETGELFF.

The chain carries TRBV5-4 and TRBJ2-5, with 8 bases aligning to TRBD2. Germline CDR1 reads SGHNT; CDR2 reads YYREEE (reference sequence). Trimming removed 4 bases from V and 5 bases from J; junction bases left unmatched: 4. CDR3 length: 13 amino acids. The CDR3 spells CASSATGGETQYF. In nucleotides, the CDR3 is TGTGCCAGCAGCGCCACGGGGGGGGAGACCCAGTACTTC.

The chain links TRBV9 to TRBJ2-4, with 9 bases matching TRBD2. Trimming removed 3 bases from V and 3 bases from J; junction bases left unmatched: 4. Germline assignment: CDR1 SGDLS and CDR2 YYNGEE. The CDR3 has 15 amino acids. In nucleotides, the CDR3 is TGTGCCAGCAGCGGCAATAGCGGGAGCAAAAACATTCAGTACTTC. It yields the protein CASSGNSGSKNIQYF.

This rearrangement joins TRBV3-1 (or the pseudogene TRBV3-2) to TRBJ2-1; D is perhaps TRBD2 (6 bases). With 4 bases removed from V and 6 bases from J, the gap between germline ends came to 10 bases. Germline loops: CDR1 LGHDT, CDR2 YNNKEL (reference sequence). The CDR3 covers 13 residues. The CDR3 protein is CASSRGTFNEQFF. CDR3 in DNA: TGTGCCAGCAGCCGCGGGACCTTCAATGAGCAGTTCTTC.

The rearrangement joins TRBV7-9 to TRBJ2-7; the D call may be TRBD1 or TRBD2 (5 bases each). The CDR3 has 15 amino acids. Trimming left V 5 bases short and J 4 bases short, with 18 bases between. CDR1 and CDR2 (germline): SEHNR, FQNEAQ (reference sequence). For the CDR3, the DNA is TGTGCCAGCAGCCCCAACTTCCGAGGGGAATACGAGCAGTACTTC. Its protein product is CASSPNFRGEYEQYF.

V usage is TRBV3-1 (or the pseudogene TRBV3-2) and J usage is TRBJ1-2, with no clear D. The CDR3 spans 14 residues. V was trimmed by 0 bases and J by 4 bases, leaving 9 bases between them. Germline V gives CDR1 LGHDT, CDR2 YNNKEL (reference sequence). The CDR3 reads CASSQDGNSYGYTF. The CDR3 bases are TGTGCCAGCAGCCAAGATGGAAATTCCTATGGCTACACCTTC.

CDR3 sequence: CASSPLDITSTDTQYF. DNA of the CDR3: TGTGCCAGCAGCCCCTTGGACATAACTAGCACAGATACGCAGTATTTT. This chain uses TRBV7-9 with TRBJ2-3; TRBD1 is a possible D gene (5 bases). CDR1 and CDR2 from the germline V gene are SEHNR and FQNEAQ (reference sequence). The CDR3 is 16 residues long. Trimming took 5 bases from V and 0 from J, leaving 15 bases between them. Combining the CDR3 with reference TRBV7-9 and TRBJ2-3 gives the whole variable domain DTGVSQNPRHKITKRGQNVTFRCDPISEHNRLYWYRQTLGQGPEFLTYFQNEAQLEKSRLLSDRFSAERPKGSFSTLEIQRTEQGDSAMYLCASSPLDITSTDTQYFGPGTRLTVL.

A word on this clone: The same CDR3 can be traced to other DNA sequences in this sample. The chain uses TRBV3-1 (or the pseudogene TRBV3-2) and TRBJ2-2; D is possibly TRBD1 (5 bases). The CDR3 length is 13 residues. The germline gives CDR1 LGHDT, CDR2 YNNKEL (reference sequence). The ends were cut back, 1 base at V and 5 bases at J, with 5 bases in the middle. The CDR3 reads CASSQGTTGELFF. In DNA form, the CDR3 reads TGTGCCAGCAGCCAAGGGACAACCGGGGAGCTGTTTTTT.

This rearrangement joins TRBV9 to TRBJ1-4; the D is unclear. The CDR3 has 16 amino acids. The germline CDR1 and CDR2 sequences are SGDLS and YYNGEE. V gave up 3 bases and J gave up 0 bases, with 12 bases separating them. CDR3 in amino acids: CASSASTDTTNEKLFF. In DNA form, the CDR3 reads TGTGCCAGCAGCGCGTCTACAGATACAACTAATGAAAAACTGTTTTTT.

V usage is TRBV5-4 and J usage is TRBJ2-3, with TRBD1 matching over 9 bases. The CDR3 totals 17 residues. With V trimmed by 4 bases and J by 2 bases, 11 bases remained unmatched. Germline CDR1 and CDR2: SGHNT and YYREEE (reference sequence). Written as DNA, the CDR3 is TGTGCCAGCAGCCCAATGAACAGGGGGCCCCTCACAGATACGCAGTATTTT. This encodes CASSPMNRGPLTDTQYF.

The chain has TRBV18 and TRBJ1-5; D is uncertain. Germline V lookup: CDR1 KGHSH, CDR2 LQKENI. The CDR3 length is 15 residues. The V end lost 0 bases, the J end lost 2 bases, and 8 bases lay between the germline ends. The CDR3 bases are TGTGCCAGCTCACCACCGATGACGGGCAATCAGCCCCAGCATTTT. Its translation: CASSPPMTGNQPQHF.

This chain joins TRBV5-1 and TRBJ1-1; TRBD1 aligns across 7 bases. V dropped 0 bases and J dropped 5; count of bases not matched to a gene: 7. This CDR3 spans 15 amino acids. Germline CDR1 and CDR2: SGHRS and YFSETQ. CDR3 in amino acids: CASSLEGGAGTEAFF. The CDR3 DNA is TGCGCCAGCAGCTTGGAAGGGGGCGCTGGGACTGAAGCTTTCTTT.

The V and J genes are TRBV27 and TRBJ1-2; possible D gene TRBD1, 5 bases. Trimming stripped 4 bases from V and 2 bases from J, with 14 bases between. Germline CDR1 is MNHEY and CDR2 is SMNVEV (reference sequence). The CDR3 covers 15 residues. The CDR3 nucleotides are TGTGCCAGCAGTTCCCGCCCAGGGACGAACTATGGCTACACCTTC. Translated: CASSSRPGTNYGYTF.

This clone was seen only once. The chain joins TRBV5-4 to TRBJ2-7; TRBD1 matches at 8 bases. Germline V gene data show CDR1 as SGHNT and CDR2 as YYREEE (reference sequence). J was trimmed by 5 bases and V by 4 bases; bases with no gene match: 11. The CDR3 extends over 15 amino acids. CDR3 sequence: CASSTDRGPLDEQYF. The CDR3, as DNA: TGTGCCAGCAGCACCGACAGGGGCCCTCTCGACGAGCAGTACTTC.

The chain employs TRBV28 and TRBJ1-4; D not resolved. The CDR3 consists of 14 residues. Germline V lookup: CDR1 MDHEN, CDR2 SYDVKM. With 4 bases removed from V and 8 bases from J, the gap between germline ends came to 14 bases. DNA for the CDR3: TGTGCCAGCAGTTCATTGACCGGGAAAGAAAAACTGTTTTTT. Its translation: CASSSLTGKEKLFF.

The chain joins TRBV19 to TRBJ1-1; D gene uncertain. Trimming removed 5 bases from V and 5 bases from J, with 12 bases in between. The CDR3 is 13 residues long. CDR1 is LNHDA, CDR2 SQIVND, per germline (reference sequence). CDR3: CASSSELGTEAFF. The CDR3 DNA is TGTGCCAGTAGTTCGGAGCTGGGGACTGAAGCTTTCTTT.

J is TRBJ2-1 and V is TRBV2; 10 nucleotides line up with TRBD2. The CDR3 runs 14 residues. Germline trimming cut 9 bases from V and 8 bases from J; bases unmatched to any gene: 10. Per the germline V gene, CDR1 is SNHLY and CDR2 is FYNNEI. The CDR3 here is CASKGLAGEYEQFF. CDR3 bases: TGTGCCAGTAAAGGTCTAGCGGGAGAGTATGAGCAGTTCTTC. Full variable domain (remainder filled in from reference TRBV2 and TRBJ2-1): EPEVTQTPSHQVTQMGQEVILRCVPISNHLYFYWYRQILGQKVEFLVSFYNNEISEKSEIFDDQFSVERPDGSNFTLKIRSTKLEDSAMYFCASKGLAGEYEQFFGPGTRLTVL.

The chain combines TRBV28 with TRBJ1-4, with 7 bases that match TRBD1. The germline gives CDR1 MDHEN, CDR2 SYDVKM. V lost 5 bases and J lost 3; bases outside the gene matches: 6. CDR3 length: 15 residues. The CDR3 spells CASSRGGRSNEKLFF. In DNA form, the CDR3 reads TGTGCCAGCAGTCGAGGGGGCCGCTCTAATGAAAAACTGTTTTTT. Looking up the rest from reference TRBV28 and TRBJ1-4 gives the full variable domain: DVKVTQSSRYLVKRTGEKVFLECVQDMDHENMFWYRQDPGLGLRLIYFSYDVKMKEKGDIPEGYSVSREKKERFSLILESASTNQTSMYLCASSRGGRSNEKLFFGSGTQLSVL.

This sequence joins TRBV30 and TRBJ1-3; the D gene is possibly TRBD1 (5 bases). The germline CDR1 and CDR2 sequences are GTSNPN and SVGIG (reference sequence). With 2 bases removed from V and 0 bases from J, the gap between germline ends came to 14 bases. The CDR3 has 16 amino acids. CDR3 sequence reads: CAWSSATVGSGNTIYF. The CDR3 DNA reads as TGTGCCTGGAGTTCCGCGACAGTGGGCTCTGGAAACACCATATATTTT.

This clone was seen a single time. The chain recombines TRBV12-3 or TRBV12-4 with TRBJ1-4; possibly TRBD1 for D (5 bases). V dropped 7 bases and J dropped 8 bases, with 14 bases sitting between them. CDR3 size: 13 residues. The DNA of the CDR3 is TGTGCCAGCAAGAGGGGCACGATAGAAAAACTGTTTTTT. This gives the protein CASKRGTIEKLFF.

In nucleotides, the CDR3 is TGTGCCAGTAGGACCCCAGGCGGGAGGTCCTACAATGAGCAGTTCTTC. This sequence encodes CASRTPGGRSYNEQFF. J is TRBJ2-1 and V is TRBV19, with 8 bases matching TRBD2. Losses at the gene ends were 6 bases for V and 1 base for J; bases not matched to a gene: 8. Germline CDR1 reads LNHDA; CDR2 reads SQIVND (reference sequence). This CDR3 comprises 16 residues.

The chain uses TRBV12-3 or TRBV12-4 and TRBJ1-1; unclear D gene. CDR3 length: 12 amino acids. V was trimmed by 4 bases and J by 6 bases, leaving 9 bases between them. The CDR3 reads CASSYEFSEAFF. CDR3 DNA: TGTGCCAGCAGTTATGAATTCTCTGAAGCTTTCTTT.